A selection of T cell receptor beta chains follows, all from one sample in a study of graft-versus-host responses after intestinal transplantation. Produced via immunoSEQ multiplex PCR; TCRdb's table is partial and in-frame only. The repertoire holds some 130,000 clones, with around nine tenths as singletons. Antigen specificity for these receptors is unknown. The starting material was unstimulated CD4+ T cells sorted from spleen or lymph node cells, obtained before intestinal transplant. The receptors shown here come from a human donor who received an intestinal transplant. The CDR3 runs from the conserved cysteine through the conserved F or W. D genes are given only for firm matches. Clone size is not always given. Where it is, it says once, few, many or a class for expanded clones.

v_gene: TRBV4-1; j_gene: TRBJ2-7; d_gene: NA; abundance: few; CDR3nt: TGCGCCAGCAGCCAACCTGATGGTCGGAGGGGGGGGTGGACCGAGCAGTACTTC; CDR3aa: CASSQPDGRRGGWTEQYF
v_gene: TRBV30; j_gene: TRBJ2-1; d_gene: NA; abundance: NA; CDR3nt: TGTGCCTGGAGTGTAAGCGCCGTGGATGGGAATGAGCAGTTCTTC; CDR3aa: CAWSVSAVDGNEQFF
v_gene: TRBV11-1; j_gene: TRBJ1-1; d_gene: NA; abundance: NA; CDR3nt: TGTGCCAGCAGCTTAGCAGGTCTGCACTTGAACACTGAAGCTTTCTTT; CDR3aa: CASSLAGLHLNTEAFF
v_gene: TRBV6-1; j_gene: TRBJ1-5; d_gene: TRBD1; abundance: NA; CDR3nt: TGTGCCAGCAGTGCTACAGGGGGACATAGCAATCAGCCCCAGCATTTT; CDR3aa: CASSATGGHSNQPQHF
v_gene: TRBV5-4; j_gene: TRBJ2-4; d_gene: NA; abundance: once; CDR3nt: TGTGCCAGCAGCTTGGACCTAGGGGGGGCCAAAAACATTCAGTACTTC; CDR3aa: CASSLDLGGAKNIQYF
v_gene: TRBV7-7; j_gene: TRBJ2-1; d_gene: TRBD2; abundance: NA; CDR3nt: TGTGCCAGCAGCCCGGAGCGGGGGGCGGCGGAGCAGTTCTTC; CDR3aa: CASSPERGAAEQFF
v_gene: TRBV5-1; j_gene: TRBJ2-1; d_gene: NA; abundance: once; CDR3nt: TGCGCCAGCAGGGGGTACAATGAGCAGTTCTTC; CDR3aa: CASRGYNEQFF
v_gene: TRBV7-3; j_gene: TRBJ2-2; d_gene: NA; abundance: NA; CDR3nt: TGTGCCAGCAGCCCGACGTCTTCCGGGGAGCTGTTTTTT; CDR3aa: CASSPTSSGELFF
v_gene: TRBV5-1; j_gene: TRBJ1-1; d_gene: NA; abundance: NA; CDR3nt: TGCGCCAGCAGTTTGCACAACCTGAACACTGAAGCTTTCTTT; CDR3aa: CASSLHNLNTEAFF
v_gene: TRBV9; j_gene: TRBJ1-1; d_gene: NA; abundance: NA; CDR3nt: TGTGCCAGCAGCGTAGGTCAAGGGTTCACTGAAGCTTTCTTT; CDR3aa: CASSVGQGFTEAFF
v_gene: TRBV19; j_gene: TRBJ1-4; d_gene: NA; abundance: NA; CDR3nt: TGTGCCAGTAGTATACGGAACAGGTTTGCAACTAATGAAAAACTGTTTTTT; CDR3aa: CASSIRNRFATNEKLFF
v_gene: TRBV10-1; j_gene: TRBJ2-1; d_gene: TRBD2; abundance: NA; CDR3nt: TGCGCCAGCAGTGAGACTAGCGGGGGGTGGAATGAGCAGTTCTTC; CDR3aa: CASSETSGGWNEQFF
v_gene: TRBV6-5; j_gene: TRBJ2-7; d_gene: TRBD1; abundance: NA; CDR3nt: TGTGCCAGCAGTTACCTGACGACAGGGGTTCTCTACGAGCAGTACTTC; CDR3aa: CASSYLTTGVLYEQYF
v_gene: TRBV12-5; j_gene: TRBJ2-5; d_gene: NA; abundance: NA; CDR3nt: TGTGCTAGTGTCCGGGGGTCTCCGTACCAAGAGACCCAGTACTTC; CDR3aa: CASVRGSPYQETQYF
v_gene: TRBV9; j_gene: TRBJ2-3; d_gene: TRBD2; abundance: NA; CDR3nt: TGTGCCAGCAGCGAGACTAGCGGGGGGGCCACAGATACGCAGTATTTT; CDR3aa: CASSETSGGATDTQYF
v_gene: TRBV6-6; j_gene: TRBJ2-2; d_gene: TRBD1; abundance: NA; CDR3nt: TGTGCCAGCAGTTCGGACAGGGGTAGGAACACCGGGGAGCTGTTTTTT; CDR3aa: CASSSDRGRNTGELFF
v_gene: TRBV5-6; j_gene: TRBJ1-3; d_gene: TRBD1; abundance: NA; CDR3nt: TGTGCCAGCATGGGACAGGGGGCTGGAAACACCATATATTTT; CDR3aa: CASMGQGAGNTIYF
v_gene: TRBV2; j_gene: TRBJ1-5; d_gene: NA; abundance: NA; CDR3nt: TGTGCCAGCATAGGGGGGGGAAATCAGCCCCAGCATTTT; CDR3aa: CASIGGGNQPQHF
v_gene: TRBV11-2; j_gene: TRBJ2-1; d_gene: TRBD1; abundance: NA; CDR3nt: TGTGCCAGCTCCGGGACAGGGGGAGTTCGGGAGCAGTTCTTC; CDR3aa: CASSGTGGVREQFF
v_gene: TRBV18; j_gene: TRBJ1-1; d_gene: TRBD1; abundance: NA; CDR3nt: TGTGCCAGCTCCCGGACAGGGGACGCTTTCTTT; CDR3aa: CASSRTGDAFF
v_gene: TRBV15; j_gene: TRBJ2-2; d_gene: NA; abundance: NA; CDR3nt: TGTGCCACCAGCAGAGATGCAGGACGGGGCGGGGAGCTGTTTTTT; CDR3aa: CATSRDAGRGGELFF
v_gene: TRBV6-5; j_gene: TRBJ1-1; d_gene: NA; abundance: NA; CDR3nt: TGTGCCAGCAGTTACTCGGTAAACACTGAAGCTTTCTTT; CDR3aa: CASSYSVNTEAFF
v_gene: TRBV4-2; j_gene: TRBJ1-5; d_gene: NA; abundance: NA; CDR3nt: TGTGCCAGCAGTCCCGGACAGTTTAATCAGCCCCAGCATTTT; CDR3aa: CASSPGQFNQPQHF
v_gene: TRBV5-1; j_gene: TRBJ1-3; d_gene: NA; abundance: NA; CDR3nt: TGCGCCAGCAGCCAGTCCTGGGTCGGAAACACCATATATTTT; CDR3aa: CASSQSWVGNTIYF
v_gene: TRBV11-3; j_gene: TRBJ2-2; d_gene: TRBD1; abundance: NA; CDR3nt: TGTGCCATCGACAGGGGGCGGGCCGGGGAGCTGTTTTTT; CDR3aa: CAIDRGRAGELFF
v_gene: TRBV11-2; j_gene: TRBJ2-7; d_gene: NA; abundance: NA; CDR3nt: TGTGCCAGCAGCTTAGAGCCAGGAGGGTACTACGAGCAGTACTTC; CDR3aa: CASSLEPGGYYEQYF
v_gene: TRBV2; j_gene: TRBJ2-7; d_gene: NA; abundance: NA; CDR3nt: TGTGCCAGCAGTGAACTGGGGACCCTCTACGAGCAGTACTTC; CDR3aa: CASSELGTLYEQYF
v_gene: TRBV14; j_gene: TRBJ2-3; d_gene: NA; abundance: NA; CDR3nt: TGTGCCAGCAGCCACAGCACAGATACGCAGTATTTT; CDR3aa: CASSHSTDTQYF
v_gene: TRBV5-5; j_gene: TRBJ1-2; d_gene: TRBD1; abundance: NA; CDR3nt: TGTGCCAGCAGCTTTTGGACAGGGAAAGAAGATGGCTACACCTTC; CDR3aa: CASSFWTGKEDGYTF
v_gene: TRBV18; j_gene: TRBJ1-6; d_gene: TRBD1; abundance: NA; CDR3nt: TGTGCCAGCTCAACGTCAGGACAGGGAAGGATACGCTCCTATAATTCACCCCTCCACTTT; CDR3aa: CASSTSGQGRIRSYNSPLHF
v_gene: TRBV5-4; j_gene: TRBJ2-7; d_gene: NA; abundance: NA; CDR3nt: TGTGCCAGCAGCTTGGGAATGGGATCCTACGAGCAGTACTTC; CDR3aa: CASSLGMGSYEQYF
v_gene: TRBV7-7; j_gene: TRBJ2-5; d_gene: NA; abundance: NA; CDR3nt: TGTGCCAGCAGCTCACTAGGGCGGGAGACCCAGTACTTC; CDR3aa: CASSSLGRETQYF
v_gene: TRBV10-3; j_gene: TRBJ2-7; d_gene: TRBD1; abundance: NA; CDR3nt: TGTGCCATCAGAGGGACAGGGACTCTCGAGCAGTACTTC; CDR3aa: CAIRGTGTLEQYF
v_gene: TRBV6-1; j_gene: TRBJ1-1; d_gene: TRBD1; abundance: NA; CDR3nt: TGTGCCAGCACCAGAGACAGGGACACTGAAGCTTTCTTT; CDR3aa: CASTRDRDTEAFF
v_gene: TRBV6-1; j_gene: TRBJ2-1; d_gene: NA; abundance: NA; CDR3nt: TGTGCCAGCAGTGACATCTGGGGGGCCAAAAATGAGCAGTTCTTC; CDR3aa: CASSDIWGAKNEQFF
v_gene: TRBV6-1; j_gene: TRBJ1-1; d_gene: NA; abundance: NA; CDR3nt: TGTGCCAGCTGGCCAGGGCAAAGAAACACTGAAGCTTTCTTT; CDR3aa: CASWPGQRNTEAFF
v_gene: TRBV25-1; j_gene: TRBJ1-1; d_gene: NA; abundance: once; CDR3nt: TGTGCCAGCAGTAAAAGAGGGGGGGGAAACACTGAAGCTTTCTTT; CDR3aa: CASSKRGGGNTEAFF
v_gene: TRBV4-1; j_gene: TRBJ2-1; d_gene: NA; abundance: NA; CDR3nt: TGCGCCAGCAGCCAGAGACAGTTTAATGAGCAGTTCTTC; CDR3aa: CASSQRQFNEQFF
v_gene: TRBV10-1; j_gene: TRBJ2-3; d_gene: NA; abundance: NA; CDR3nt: TGCGCCAGCAGTGAGCAGGGATCCAGCACAGATACGCAGTATTTT; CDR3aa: CASSEQGSSTDTQYF
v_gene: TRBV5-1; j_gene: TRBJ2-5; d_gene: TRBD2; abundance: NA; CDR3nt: TGCGCCAGCAGCTTGGCCGGAGGCGGGGGACGGTACCAAGAGACCCAGTACTTC; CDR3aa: CASSLAGGGGRYQETQYF
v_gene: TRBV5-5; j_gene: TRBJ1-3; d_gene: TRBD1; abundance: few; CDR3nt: TGTGCCAGCAGTCGTCAGACAGGGTTATCTGGAAACACCATATATTTT; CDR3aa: CASSRQTGLSGNTIYF
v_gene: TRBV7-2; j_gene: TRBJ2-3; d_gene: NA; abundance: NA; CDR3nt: TGTGCCAGCAGCCCCGGCGGGACTGGATTCACAGATACGCAGTATTTT; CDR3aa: CASSPGGTGFTDTQYF
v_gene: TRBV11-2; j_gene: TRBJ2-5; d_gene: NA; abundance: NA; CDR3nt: TGTGCCAGCAGCTTAGCGCTGAGGGAGACCCAGTACTTC; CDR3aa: CASSLALRETQYF
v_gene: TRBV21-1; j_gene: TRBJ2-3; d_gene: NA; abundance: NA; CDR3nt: TGTGCCAGCAGCAGCCCTAGCGGGGGCCTTAGCACAGATACGCAGTATTTT; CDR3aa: CASSSPSGGLSTDTQYF
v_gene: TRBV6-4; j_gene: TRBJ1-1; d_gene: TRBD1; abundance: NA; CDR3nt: TGTGCCAGCCGGGACAGGGAGAACACTGAAGCTTTCTTT; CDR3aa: CASRDRENTEAFF